Below, one T cell receptor beta chain is given with its context. These data originate in a study of T cells expressing NK-cell markers. Study as a whole: There were seven HCMV-seropositive donors and one seronegative donor among the eight sequenced.

Scientists made TCR beta cDNA using 5'RACE template switching with UMIs. Using the 5' RACE reads, TCRdb records one entry per CDR3 protein without DNA. Recorded for this sample: about 460,000 distinct CDR3 sequences. Sequencing was performed on blood T cells: a sorted CD56 or NKG2C T cell subset, CD4+ or CD8+ T cells, or bulk PBMC T cells (not recorded which). The TCR sequence derives from a woman in her 50s in good health.

CDR3 in amino acids: CASSPPNRGAEGYTF. The V gene is TRBV18, the J gene TRBJ1-2; no DNA is available, so the TRBD1 call from TCRdb remains unchecked. Germline values: CDR1 KGHSH, CDR2 LQKENI. The CDR3 loop spans 15 amino acids.